This T cell receptor beta chain was identified in a study of patients and donors after allogeneic stem cell transplantation. The CDR3 runs to 13 residues. Trimming left V 0 bases short and J 9 bases short, with 6 bases between. Germline CDR1 reads LNHNV; CDR2 reads YYDKDF (reference sequence). MiXCR was run by TCRdb on the RT-PCR reads, yielding one entry per CDR3 protein. The sample lists about a million distinct CDR3 sequences, approximately 18% occurring once. This clonotype has just a few counts. The V gene is TRBV15, the J gene TRBJ1-6; no definite D call. Sequencing used blood, either unsorted or a sorted T cell fraction (not recorded which). This TCR came from a human donor who was either an allogeneic HSCT recipient or a stem cell or donor lymphocyte infusion donor (not recorded which). It is not recorded whose cells these are; they may come from a transplant donor. CDR3 loop: CATSRDSTSPLHF. CDR3 DNA sequence: TGTGCCACCAGCAGAGATAGTACTTCACCCCTCCACTTT.